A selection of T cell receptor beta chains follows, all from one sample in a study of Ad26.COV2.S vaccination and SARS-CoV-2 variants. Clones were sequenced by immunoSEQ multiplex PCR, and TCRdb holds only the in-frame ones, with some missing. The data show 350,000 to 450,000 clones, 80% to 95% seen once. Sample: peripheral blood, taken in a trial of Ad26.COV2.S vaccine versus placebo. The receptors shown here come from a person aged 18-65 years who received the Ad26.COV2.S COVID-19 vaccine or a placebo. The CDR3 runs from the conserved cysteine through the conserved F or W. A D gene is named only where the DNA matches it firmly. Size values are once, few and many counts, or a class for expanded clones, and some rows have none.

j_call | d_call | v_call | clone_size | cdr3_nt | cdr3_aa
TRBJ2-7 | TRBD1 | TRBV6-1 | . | TGTGCCAGCAGTGAAGTGACAGGGGTAGGGCGGCGCGAGCAGTACTTC | CASSEVTGVGRREQYF
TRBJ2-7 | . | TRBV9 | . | TGTGCCAGCAGCGTAGCCCCCGCCTACGAGCAGTACTTC | CASSVAPAYEQYF
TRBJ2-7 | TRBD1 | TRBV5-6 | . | TGTGCCAGCAGCTTGTCCCCCCGACGGACAGGGGACCACGAGCAGTACTTC | CASSLSPRRTGDHEQYF
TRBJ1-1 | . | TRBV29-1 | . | TGCAGCGTTGTTGCGGCAAGTACTGAAGCTTTCTTT | CSVVAASTEAFF
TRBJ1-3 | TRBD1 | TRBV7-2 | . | TGTGCCAGCAGTTTGGATGATTACAGGGGGCTCGAAAACACCATATATTTT | CASSLDDYRGLENTIYF
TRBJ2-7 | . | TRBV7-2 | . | TGTGCCAGCAGCTTGGGTCCAAAGTCCTACGAGCAGTACTTC | CASSLGPKSYEQYF
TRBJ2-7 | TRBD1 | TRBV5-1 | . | TGCGCCAGCAATATCGGGACAGGGGGTACCGAGCAGTACTTC | CASNIGTGGTEQYF
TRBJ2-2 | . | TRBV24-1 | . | TGTGCCACCATGCCGTCGCGGGGCGGGGTAATTTTCGGGGAGCTGTTTTTT | CATMPSRGGVIFGELFF
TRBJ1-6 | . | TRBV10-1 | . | TGCGCCAGCAGTGACTCCCGGGACTCACCCCTCCACTTT | CASSDSRDSPLHF
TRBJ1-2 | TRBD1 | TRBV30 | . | TGTGCTCGGGACAGCGAAGTTAACTATGGCTACACCTTC | CARDSEVNYGYTF
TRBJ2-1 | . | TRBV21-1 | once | TGTGCCAGCAGCAAAGCATCCCCGCAGAGCTCCTACAATGAGCAGTTCTTC | CASSKASPQSSYNEQFF
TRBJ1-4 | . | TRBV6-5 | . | TGTGCCAGCAGAGCGGGACCGGCAACTAATGAAAAACTGTTTTTT | CASRAGPATNEKLFF
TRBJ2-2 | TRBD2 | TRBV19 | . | TGTGCCAGTAGTCAACGGGGGGACGTGAGAACCGGGGAGCTGTTTTTT | CASSQRGDVRTGELFF
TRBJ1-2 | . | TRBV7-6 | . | TGTGCCAGCGCCGAATCGTTGCAGGGACTCGGCTACACCTTC | CASAESLQGLGYTF
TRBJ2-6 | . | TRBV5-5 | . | TGTGCCAGCAGCTTCTACAACTCTGGGGCCAACGTCCTGACTTTC | CASSFYNSGANVLTF
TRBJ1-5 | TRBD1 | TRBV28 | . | TGTGCCAGCAGTGCCAACAGGGGTGGGGTTCTCTATAGCAATCAGCCCCAGCATTTT | CASSANRGGVLYSNQPQHF
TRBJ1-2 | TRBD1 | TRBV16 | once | TGTGCCAGCAGCCTCCAGGGGGCCATAGCTAACTATGGCTACACCTTC | CASSLQGAIANYGYTF
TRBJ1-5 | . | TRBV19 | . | TGTGCCAGTAGTATTGCCAACAGGATCAATCAGCCCCAGCATTTT | CASSIANRINQPQHF
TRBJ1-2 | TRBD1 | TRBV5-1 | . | TGCGCCAGCAGCTTGGCCGGGACAGGGGAAGGTGGCTACACCTTC | CASSLAGTGEGGYTF
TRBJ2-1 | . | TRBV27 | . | TGTGCCAGCAGTGGCGCCATAGCTAGCAATGAGCAGTTCTTC | CASSGAIASNEQFF
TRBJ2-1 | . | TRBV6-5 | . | TGTGCCAGCAGTTACACGGGGGATAGCTCCTACAATGAGCAGTTCTTC | CASSYTGDSSYNEQFF
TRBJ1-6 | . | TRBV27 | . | TGTGCCAGCAGTTACTCAACTCTCTCCTATAATTCACCCCTCCACTTT | CASSYSTLSYNSPLHF
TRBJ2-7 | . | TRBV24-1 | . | TGTGCCACCAGTGATCTGGGGATGTGGCACTTC | CATSDLGMWHF
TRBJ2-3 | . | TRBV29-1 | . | TGCAGCACCCGGGGGGCTGGAGATACGCAGTATTTT | CSTRGAGDTQYF
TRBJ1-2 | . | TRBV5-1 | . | TGCGCCAGCAGCTTGGTTACAGCTAACTATGGCTACACCTTC | CASSLVTANYGYTF
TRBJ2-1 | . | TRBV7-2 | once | TGTGCCAGCAGCTTTGCGGGACAAACCTACAATGAGCAGTTCTTC | CASSFAGQTYNEQFF
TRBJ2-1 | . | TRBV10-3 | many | TGTGCCATCAGCGTGACAGATTACAATGAGCAGTTCTTC | CAISVTDYNEQFF
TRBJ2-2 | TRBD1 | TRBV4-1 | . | TGCGCCAGCAGCCAAGCGGACAGGGAAACCGGGGAGCTGTTTTTT | CASSQADRETGELFF
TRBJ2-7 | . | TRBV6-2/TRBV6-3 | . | TGTGCCAGCAGTTATCTTTTGGAGGCCCTGGTGGAGCAGTACTTC | CASSYLLEALVEQYF
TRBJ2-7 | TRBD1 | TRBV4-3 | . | TGCGCCAGCAGCCGAGAAGACAGGGGGCCTGAAAACTCCTACGAGCAGTACTTC | CASSREDRGPENSYEQYF
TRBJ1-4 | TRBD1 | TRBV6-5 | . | TGTGCCAGCAGCTTCTACCGGGACAGGAGTGAAAAACTGTTTTTT | CASSFYRDRSEKLFF
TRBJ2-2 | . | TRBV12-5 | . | TGTGCTAGTGGTTTGGTATTGTCAGGGGAACATTGGATCACCGGGGAGCTGTTTTTT | CASGLVLSGEHWITGELFF
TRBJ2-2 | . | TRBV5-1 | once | TGCGCCAGCAGCTTGTCTAGACTGAACACCGGGGAGCTGTTTTTT | CASSLSRLNTGELFF
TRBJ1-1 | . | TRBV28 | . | TGTGCCAGCAGTCCCGTGGGGGCAGGGAACACTGAAGCTTTCTTT | CASSPVGAGNTEAFF
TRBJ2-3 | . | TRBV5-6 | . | TGTGCCAGCAGCTTAGGACACGCCACAGATACGCAGTATTTT | CASSLGHATDTQYF
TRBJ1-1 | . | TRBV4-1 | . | TGCGCCAGCAGCCAATGGGGGGTTTTATACGAAGCTTTCTTT | CASSQWGVLYEAFF
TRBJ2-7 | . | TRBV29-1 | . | TGCAGCGTTGAAGGGGGTAATTCCGAGCAGTACTTC | CSVEGGNSEQYF
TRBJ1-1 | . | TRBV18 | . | TGTGCCAGCTCACCACTGGTTAACCCAACAGAGGCTTTCTTT | CASSPLVNPTEAFF
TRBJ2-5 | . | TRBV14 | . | TGTGCCAGCAGCCAGTGGTTGGAGACCCAGTACTTC | CASSQWLETQYF
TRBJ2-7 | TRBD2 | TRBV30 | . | TGTGCCTGGAGTGACGGGACTAGCGGGGCCCCGAAGTACTTC | CAWSDGTSGAPKYF
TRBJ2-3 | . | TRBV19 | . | TGTGCCAGTAGTATAGCAGATACGCAGTATTTT | CASSIADTQYF
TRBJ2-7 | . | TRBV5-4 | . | TGTGCCAGCAGCTTGGGCAGGGGGGACTACGAGCAGTACTTC | CASSLGRGDYEQYF
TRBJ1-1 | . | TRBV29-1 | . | TGCAGCGTGGCCTTTACAGTGAACACTGAAGCTTTCTTT | CSVAFTVNTEAFF
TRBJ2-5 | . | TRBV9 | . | TGTGCCAGCAGCGTAGAATGGGTAGCCCAAGAGACCCAGTACTTC | CASSVEWVAQETQYF
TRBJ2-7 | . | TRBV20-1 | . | TGCAGTGCTAGTGTGCTGGGATACGAGCAGTACTTC | CSASVLGYEQYF
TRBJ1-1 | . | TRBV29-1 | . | TGCAGCGCAAACAGGGATGGAGGCACTGAAGCTTTCTTT | CSANRDGGTEAFF
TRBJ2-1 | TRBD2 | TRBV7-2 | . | TGTGCCAGCAGCACTAACCTACTAGCGAGCTACAATGAGCAGTTCTTC | CASSTNLLASYNEQFF
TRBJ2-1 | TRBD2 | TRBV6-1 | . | TGTGCCAGCAGTGAAATGAGTATAGCGGGGGGTTTGGTCTTC | CASSEMSIAGGLVF